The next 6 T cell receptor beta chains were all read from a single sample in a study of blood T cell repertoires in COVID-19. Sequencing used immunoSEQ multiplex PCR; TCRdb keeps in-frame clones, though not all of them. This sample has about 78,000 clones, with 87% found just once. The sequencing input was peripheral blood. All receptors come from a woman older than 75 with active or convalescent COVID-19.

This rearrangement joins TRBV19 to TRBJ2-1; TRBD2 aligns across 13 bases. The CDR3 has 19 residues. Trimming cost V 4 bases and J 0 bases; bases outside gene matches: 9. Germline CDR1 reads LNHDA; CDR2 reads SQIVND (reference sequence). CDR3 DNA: TGTGCCAGTAGTACCCATGGGACTAGCGGGACAAGCTCCTACAATGAGCAGTTCTTC. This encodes CASSTHGTSGTSSYNEQFF.

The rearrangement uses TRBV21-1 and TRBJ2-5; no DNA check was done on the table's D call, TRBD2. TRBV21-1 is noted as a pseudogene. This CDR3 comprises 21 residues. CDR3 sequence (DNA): TGTGCCAGCAGAGAACCTTCGTTCGGGACTAGCGGGAGAGGAGGGCAAGAGACCCAGTACTTC. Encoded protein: CASREPSFGTSGRGGQETQYF.

The CDR3: CAYRWPRAREQYF. CDR3 bases: TGTGCCTACCGCTGGCCCAGGGCACGCGAGCAGTACTTC. The chain is built from TRBV30 and TRBJ2-7; possibly TRBD1 for D (5 bases). Trimming pared 7 bases from V and 6 bases from J, leaving 19 bases between. This CDR3 has 13 amino acids. CDR1 is GTSNPN, CDR2 SVGIG, per germline (reference sequence).

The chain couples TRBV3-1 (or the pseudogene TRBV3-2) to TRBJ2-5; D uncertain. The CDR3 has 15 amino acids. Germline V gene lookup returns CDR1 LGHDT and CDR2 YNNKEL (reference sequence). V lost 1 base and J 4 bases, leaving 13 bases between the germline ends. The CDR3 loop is CASSQVLQASETQYF. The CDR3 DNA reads TGTGCCAGCAGCCAAGTACTGCAAGCCTCAGAGACCCAGTACTTC.

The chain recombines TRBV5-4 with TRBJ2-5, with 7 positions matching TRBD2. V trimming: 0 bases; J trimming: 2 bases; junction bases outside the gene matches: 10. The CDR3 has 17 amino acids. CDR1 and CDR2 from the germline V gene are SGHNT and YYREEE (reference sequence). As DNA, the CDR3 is TGTGCCAGCAGCTTGGCCCCGGGAGGCGTGGGGCAAGAGACCCAGTACTTC. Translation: CASSLAPGGVGQETQYF. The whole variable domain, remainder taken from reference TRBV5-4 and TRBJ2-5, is ETGVTQSPTHLIKTRGQQVTLRCSSQSGHNTVSWYQQALGQGPQFIFQYYREEENGRGNFPPRFSGLQFPNYSSELNVNALELDDSALYLCASSLAPGGVGQETQYFGPGTRLLVL.

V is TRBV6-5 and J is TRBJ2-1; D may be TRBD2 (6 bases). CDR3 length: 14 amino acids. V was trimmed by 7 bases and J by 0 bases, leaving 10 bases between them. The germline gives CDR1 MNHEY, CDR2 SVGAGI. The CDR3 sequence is CASIGRDSYNEQFF. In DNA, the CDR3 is TGTGCCAGCATAGGGCGGGACTCCTACAATGAGCAGTTCTTC.